These 5 T cell receptor beta chains came from one sample sequenced in a study of blood T cell repertoires in COVID-19. The table came from immunoSEQ multiplex PCR; TCRdb's copy has only in-frame clones and leaves some out. Seen here are 150,000 to 200,000 clones, approximately 91% observed once, and the top ten hold roughly 2.3%. What was sequenced was peripheral blood. These receptors all stem from a young man with acute or convalescent COVID-19.

The CDR3 region is CASSKTAITGELFF. The CDR3 DNA is TGTGCCAGCAGTAAGACAGCGATCACCGGGGAGCTGTTTTTT. The chain recombines TRBV2 with TRBJ2-2; D perhaps matches TRBD1 (5 bases). CDR1 SNHLY and CDR2 FYNNEI come from the germline V gene. The CDR3 is 14 residues long. The V end lost 5 bases, the J end lost 4 bases, and 11 bases lay between the germline ends. The whole variable domain, remainder taken from reference TRBV2 and TRBJ2-2, is EPEVTQTPSHQVTQMGQEVILRCVPISNHLYFYWYRQILGQKVEFLVSFYNNEISEKSEIFDDQFSVERPDGSNFTLKIRSTKLEDSAMYFCASSKTAITGELFFGEGSRLTVL.

This sequence joins TRBV7-8 and TRBJ1-1; D is possibly TRBD1 (6 bases). The V and J ends lost 0 bases and 1 base respectively, with 15 bases between them. Germline V gene lookup returns CDR1 SGHVS and CDR2 FQNEAQ. The CDR3 length is 17 residues. The CDR3 here is CASSLATGGAGNTEAFF. The CDR3 region has the DNA TGTGCCAGCAGCTTAGCGACGGGGGGCGCGGGGAACACTGAAGCTTTCTTT.

The chain is built from TRBV23-1 and TRBJ1-5; weak D call: TRBD1 (6 bases). TRBV23-1 is an open reading frame whose function is uncertain. This CDR3 region has 19 residues. Trimming stripped 2 bases from V and 0 bases from J, with 20 bases between. This CDR3 is CASSQLPRQALNSNQPQHF. CDR3 sequence (DNA): TGCGCCAGCAGTCAACTACCCCGACAGGCTTTGAATAGCAATCAGCCCCAGCATTTT.

This rearrangement joins TRBV5-8 to TRBJ2-2; D uncertain. The CDR3 has 15 amino acids. V was clipped by 4 bases and J by 4 bases, with 14 bases between them. Germline V gene sequence: CDR1 SGHTS, CDR2 YDEGEE. The CDR3 sequence is CASSPEYRGTGELFF. The DNA of the CDR3 is TGTGCCAGCAGCCCCGAGTACCGAGGCACCGGGGAGCTGTTTTTT.

This chain uses TRBV7-9 with TRBJ2-1; 7 nucleotides match TRBD1. The germline gives CDR1 SEHNR, CDR2 FQNEAQ (reference sequence). The V segment lost 4 bases and the J segment 6 bases; nucleotides outside the gene matches: 3. The CDR3 length is 13 residues. The CDR3 DNA is TGTGCCAGCAGCTCGGACAGGTCCAATGAGCAGTTCTTC. Protein product: CASSSDRSNEQFF.